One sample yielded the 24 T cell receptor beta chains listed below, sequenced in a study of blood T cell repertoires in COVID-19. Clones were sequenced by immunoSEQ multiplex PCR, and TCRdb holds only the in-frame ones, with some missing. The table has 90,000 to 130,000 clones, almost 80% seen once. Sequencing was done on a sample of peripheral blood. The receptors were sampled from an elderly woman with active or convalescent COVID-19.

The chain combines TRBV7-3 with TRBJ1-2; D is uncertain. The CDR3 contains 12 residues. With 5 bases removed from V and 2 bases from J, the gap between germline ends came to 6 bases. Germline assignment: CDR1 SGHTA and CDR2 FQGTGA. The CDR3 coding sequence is TGTGCCAGCAGCCCCACAAACTATGGCTACACCTTC. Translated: CASSPTNYGYTF.

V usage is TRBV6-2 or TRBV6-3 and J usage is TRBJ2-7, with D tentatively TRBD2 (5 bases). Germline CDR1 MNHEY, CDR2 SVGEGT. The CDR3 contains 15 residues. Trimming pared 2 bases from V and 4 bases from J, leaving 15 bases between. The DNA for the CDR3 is TGTGCCAGCAGTTACGGGCAGCGGACCACTTACGAGCAGTACTTC. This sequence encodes CASSYGQRTTYEQYF.

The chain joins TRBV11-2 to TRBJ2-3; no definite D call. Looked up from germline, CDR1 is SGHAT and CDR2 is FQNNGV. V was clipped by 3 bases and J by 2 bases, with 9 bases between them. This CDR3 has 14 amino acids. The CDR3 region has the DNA TGTGCCAGCAGCTTGTCGTCTTACACAGATACGCAGTATTTT. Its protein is CASSLSSYTDTQYF.

CDR3 coding DNA: TGCGCCAGCAGTCAAATGGACCCGGACTGTGACTCCTACAATGAGCAGTTCTTC. Translating it yields CASSQMDPDCDSYNEQFF. V and J are TRBV23-1 and TRBJ2-1; D might be TRBD2 (5 bases). TRBV23-1 is designated an ORF whose function remains uncertain. The CDR3 totals 18 residues. V shed 2 bases and J shed 0 bases, with 17 bases lying between them.

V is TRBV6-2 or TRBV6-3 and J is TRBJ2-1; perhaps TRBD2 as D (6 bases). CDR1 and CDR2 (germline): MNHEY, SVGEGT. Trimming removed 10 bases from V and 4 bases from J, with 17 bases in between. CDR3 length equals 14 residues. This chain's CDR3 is CATSGISGYNEQFF. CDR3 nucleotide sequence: TGTGCCACCAGCGGAATTAGCGGATACAATGAGCAGTTCTTC.

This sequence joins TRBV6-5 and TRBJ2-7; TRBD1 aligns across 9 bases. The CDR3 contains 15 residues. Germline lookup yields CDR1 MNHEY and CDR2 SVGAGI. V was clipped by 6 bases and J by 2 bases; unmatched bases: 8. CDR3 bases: TGTGCCAGCAGCGTCCGGGACAGGGCCACCTACGAGCAGTACTTC. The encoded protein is CASSVRDRATYEQYF.

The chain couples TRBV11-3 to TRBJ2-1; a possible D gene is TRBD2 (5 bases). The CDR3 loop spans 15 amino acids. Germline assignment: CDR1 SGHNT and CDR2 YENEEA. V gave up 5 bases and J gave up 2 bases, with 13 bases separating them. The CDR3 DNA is TGTGCCAGCAGCCCCCGCAGCGGCCCCTACAATGAGCAGTTCTTC. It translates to CASSPRSGPYNEQFF.

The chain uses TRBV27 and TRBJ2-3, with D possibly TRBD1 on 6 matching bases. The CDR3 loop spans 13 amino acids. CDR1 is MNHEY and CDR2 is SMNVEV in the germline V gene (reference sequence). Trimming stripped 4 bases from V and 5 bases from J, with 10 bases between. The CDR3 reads CASSWTVGDTQYF. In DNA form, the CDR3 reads TGTGCCAGCAGTTGGACAGTCGGAGATACGCAGTATTTT.

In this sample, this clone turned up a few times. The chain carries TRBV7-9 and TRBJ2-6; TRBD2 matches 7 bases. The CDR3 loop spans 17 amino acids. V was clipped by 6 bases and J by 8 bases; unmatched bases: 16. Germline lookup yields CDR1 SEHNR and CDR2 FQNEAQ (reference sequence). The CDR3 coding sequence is TGTGCCAGCAGACGAACGGACGGGGGGATTTTGACCAACGTCCTGACTTTC. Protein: CASRRTDGGILTNVLTF.

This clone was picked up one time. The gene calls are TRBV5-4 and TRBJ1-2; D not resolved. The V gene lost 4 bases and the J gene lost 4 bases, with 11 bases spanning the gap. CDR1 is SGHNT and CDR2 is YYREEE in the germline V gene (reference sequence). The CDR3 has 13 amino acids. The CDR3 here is CASSGWSSYGYTF. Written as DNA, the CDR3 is TGTGCCAGCAGCGGTTGGTCCAGCTATGGCTACACCTTC.

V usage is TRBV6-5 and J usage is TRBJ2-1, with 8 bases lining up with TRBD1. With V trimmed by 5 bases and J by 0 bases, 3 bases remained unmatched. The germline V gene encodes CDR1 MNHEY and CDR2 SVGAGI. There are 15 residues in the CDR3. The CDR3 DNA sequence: TGTGCCAGCAGTCTTACAGGGGGCTCCTACAATGAGCAGTTCTTC. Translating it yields CASSLTGGSYNEQFF.

DNA of the CDR3: TGTGCCAGCAGTGAAGCAGGATCTGGAAACACCATATATTTT. Encoded protein: CASSEAGSGNTIYF. The genes are TRBV25-1 and TRBJ1-3, with D unclear. The CDR3 extends over 14 amino acids. V lost 2 bases, J lost 1 base, and 6 bases lay in between. Germline V CDR1 and CDR2: MGHDK, SYGVNS.

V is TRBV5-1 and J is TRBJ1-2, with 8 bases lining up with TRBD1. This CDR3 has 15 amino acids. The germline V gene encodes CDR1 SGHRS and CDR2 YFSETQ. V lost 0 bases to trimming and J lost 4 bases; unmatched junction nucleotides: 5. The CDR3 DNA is TGCGCCAGCAGCTTGGCCCTGGACAGGGTCTATGGCTACACCTTC. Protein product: CASSLALDRVYGYTF.

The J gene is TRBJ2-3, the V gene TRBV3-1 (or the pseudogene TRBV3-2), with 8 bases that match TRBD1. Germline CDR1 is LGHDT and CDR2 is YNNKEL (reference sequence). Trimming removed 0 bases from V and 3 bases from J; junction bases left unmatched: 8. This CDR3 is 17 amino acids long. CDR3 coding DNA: TGTGCCAGCAGCCAAGAAGGACAGGGTTTAAGGACAGATACGCAGTATTTT. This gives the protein CASSQEGQGLRTDTQYF.

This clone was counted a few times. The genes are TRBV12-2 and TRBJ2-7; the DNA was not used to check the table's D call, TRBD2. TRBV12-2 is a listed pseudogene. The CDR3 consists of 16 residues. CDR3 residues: CASRHSSGRDSHEQYF. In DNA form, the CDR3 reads TGTGCAAGTCGCCACAGCAGCGGGAGGGACTCCCACGAGCAGTACTTC.

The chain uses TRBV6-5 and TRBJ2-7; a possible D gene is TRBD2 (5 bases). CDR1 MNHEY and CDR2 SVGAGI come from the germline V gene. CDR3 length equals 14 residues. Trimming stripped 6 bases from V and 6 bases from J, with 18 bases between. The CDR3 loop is CASRGAGATSEQYF. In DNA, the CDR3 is TGTGCCAGCAGGGGCGCGGGCGCTACCTCCGAGCAGTACTTC.

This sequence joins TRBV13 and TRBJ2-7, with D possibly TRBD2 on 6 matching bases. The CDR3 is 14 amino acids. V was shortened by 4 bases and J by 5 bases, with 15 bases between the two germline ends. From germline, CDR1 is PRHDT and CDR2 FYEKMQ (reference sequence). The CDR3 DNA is TGTGCCAGCAGCTCCCGGGACTGGAGTAACGAGCAGTACTTC. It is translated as CASSSRDWSNEQYF.

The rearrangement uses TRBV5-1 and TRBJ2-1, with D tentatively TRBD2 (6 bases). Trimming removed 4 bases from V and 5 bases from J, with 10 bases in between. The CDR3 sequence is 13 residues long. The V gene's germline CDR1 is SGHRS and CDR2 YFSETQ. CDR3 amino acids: CASSQGLNNEQFF. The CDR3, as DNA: TGCGCCAGCAGCCAGGGACTCAACAATGAGCAGTTCTTC.

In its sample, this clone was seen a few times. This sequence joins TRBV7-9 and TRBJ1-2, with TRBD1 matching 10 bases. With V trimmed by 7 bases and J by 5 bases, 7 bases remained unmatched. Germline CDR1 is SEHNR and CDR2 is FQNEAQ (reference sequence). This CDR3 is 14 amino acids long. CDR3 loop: CASTLTGGGYGYTF. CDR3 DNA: TGTGCCAGCACATTGACAGGGGGCGGATATGGCTACACCTTC.

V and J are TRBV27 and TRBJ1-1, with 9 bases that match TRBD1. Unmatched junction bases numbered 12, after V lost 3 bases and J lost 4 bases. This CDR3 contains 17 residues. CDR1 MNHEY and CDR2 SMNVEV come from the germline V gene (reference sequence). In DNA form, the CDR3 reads TGTGCCAGCAGTTTTTTTTCCCCGGGACAGGGCGGCACTGAAGCTTTCTTT. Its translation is CASSFFSPGQGGTEAFF.

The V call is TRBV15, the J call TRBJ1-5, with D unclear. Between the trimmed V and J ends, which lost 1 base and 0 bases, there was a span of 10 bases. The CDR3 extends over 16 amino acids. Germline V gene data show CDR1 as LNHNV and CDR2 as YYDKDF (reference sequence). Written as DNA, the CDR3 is TGTGCCACCAGCAGAGTCGGAGGTGATAGCAATCAGCCCCAGCATTTT. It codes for CATSRVGGDSNQPQHF. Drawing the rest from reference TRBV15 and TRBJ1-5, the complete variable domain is DAMVIQNPRYQVTQFGKPVTLSCSQTLNHNVMYWYQQKSSQAPKLLFHYYDKDFNNEADTPDNFQSRRPNTSFCFLDIRSPGLGDTAMYLCATSRVGGDSNQPQHFGDGTRLSIL.

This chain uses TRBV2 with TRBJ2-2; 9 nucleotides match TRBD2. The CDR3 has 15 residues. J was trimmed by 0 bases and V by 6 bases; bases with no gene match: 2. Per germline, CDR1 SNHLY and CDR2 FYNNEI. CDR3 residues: CASRGLAPNTGELFF. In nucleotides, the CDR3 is TGTGCCAGCAGGGGACTAGCCCCGAACACCGGGGAGCTGTTTTTT.

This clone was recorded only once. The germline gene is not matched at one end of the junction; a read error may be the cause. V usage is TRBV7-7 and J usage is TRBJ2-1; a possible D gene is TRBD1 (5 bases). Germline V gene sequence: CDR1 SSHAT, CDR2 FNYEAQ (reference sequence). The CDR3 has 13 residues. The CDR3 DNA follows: TGTGCTAGCAGCTCCCGGGTAGGGGCTGAGCAGTTCTTC. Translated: CASSSRVGAEQFF.

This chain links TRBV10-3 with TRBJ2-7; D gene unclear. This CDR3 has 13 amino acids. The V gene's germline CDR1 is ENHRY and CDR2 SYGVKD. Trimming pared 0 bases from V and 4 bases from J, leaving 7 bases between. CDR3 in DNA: TGTGCCATCAGTGAGTCGAGAGGATACGAGCAGTACTTC. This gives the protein CAISESRGYEQYF.